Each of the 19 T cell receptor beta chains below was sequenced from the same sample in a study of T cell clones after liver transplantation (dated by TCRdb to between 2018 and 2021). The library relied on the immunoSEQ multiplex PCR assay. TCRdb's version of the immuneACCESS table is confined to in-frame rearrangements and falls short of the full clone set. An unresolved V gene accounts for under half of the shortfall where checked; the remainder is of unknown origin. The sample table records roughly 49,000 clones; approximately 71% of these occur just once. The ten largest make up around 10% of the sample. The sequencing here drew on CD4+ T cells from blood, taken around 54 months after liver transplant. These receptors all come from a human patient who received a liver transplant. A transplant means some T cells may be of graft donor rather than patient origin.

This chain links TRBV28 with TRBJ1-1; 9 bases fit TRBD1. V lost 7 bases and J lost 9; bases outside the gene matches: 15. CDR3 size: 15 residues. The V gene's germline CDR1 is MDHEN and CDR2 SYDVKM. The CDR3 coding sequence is TGTGCCAGCACCCACAGGGGGCCCAGGAGGTCCCAAGCTTTCTTT. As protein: CASTHRGPRRSQAFF.

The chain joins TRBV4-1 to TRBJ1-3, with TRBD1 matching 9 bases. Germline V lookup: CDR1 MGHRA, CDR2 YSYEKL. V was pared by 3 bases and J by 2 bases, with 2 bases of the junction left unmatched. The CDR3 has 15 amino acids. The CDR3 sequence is CASSQTGGTGNTIYF. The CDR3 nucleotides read TGCGCCAGCAGCCAGACAGGGGGAACTGGAAACACCATATATTTT.

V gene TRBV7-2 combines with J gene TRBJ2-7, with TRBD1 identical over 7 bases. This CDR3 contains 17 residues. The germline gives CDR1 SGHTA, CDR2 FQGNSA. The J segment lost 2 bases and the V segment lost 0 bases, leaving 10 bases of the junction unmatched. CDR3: CASSLALRDRAPYEQYF. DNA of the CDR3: TGTGCCAGCAGCTTAGCCCTCCGGGACAGAGCCCCCTACGAGCAGTACTTC.

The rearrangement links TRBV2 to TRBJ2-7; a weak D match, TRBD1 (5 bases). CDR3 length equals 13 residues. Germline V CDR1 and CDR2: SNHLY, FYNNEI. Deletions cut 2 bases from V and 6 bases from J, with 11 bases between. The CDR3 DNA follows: TGTGCCAGCAGTGAAAAGGAAAGGGGCGAGCAGTACTTC. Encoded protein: CASSEKERGEQYF.

The CDR3 spells CASSSHVRQLAGGYTF. The CDR3 DNA sequence: TGTGCCAGCAGCTCCCATGTCAGGCAGTTGGCCGGTGGCTACACCTTC. The chain recombines TRBV11-2 with TRBJ1-2; the D is unclear. The CDR3 length is 16 residues. Trimming took 4 bases from V and 7 from J, leaving 22 bases between them. Per germline, CDR1 SGHAT and CDR2 FQNNGV. Variable domain in full (rest from reference TRBV11-2 and TRBJ1-2): EAGVAQSPRYKIIEKRQSVAFWCNPISGHATLYWYQQILGQGPKLLIQFQNNGVVDDSQLPKDRFSAERLKGVDSTLKIQPAKLEDSAVYLCASSSHVRQLAGGYTFGSGTRLTVV.

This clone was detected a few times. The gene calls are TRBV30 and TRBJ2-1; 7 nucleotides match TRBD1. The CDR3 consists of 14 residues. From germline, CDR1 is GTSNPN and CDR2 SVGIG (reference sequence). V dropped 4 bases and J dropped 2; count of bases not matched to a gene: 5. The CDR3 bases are TGTGCCTGGAATGACAGGGCCCCCTACAATGAGCAGTTCTTC. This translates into CAWNDRAPYNEQFF.

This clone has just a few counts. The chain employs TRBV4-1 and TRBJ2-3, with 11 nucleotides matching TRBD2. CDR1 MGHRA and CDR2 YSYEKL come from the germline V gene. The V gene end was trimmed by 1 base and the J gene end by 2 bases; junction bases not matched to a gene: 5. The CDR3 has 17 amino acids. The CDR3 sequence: CASSQGVSGGVTDTQYF. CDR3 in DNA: TGCGCCAGCAGCCAAGGGGTTAGCGGGGGGGTCACAGATACGCAGTATTTT.

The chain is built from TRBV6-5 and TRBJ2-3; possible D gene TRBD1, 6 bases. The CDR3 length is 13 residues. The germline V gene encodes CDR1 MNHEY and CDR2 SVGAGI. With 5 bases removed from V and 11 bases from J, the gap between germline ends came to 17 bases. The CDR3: CASSKQDRRRQYF. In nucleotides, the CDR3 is TGTGCCAGCAGTAAACAAGACAGGAGAAGGCAGTATTTT.

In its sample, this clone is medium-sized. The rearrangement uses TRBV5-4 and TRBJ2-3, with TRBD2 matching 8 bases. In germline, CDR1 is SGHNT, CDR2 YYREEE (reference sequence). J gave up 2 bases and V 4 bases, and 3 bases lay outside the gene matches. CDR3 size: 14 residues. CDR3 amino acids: CASSLGGATDTQYF. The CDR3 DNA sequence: TGTGCCAGCAGCCTCGGGGGGGCCACAGATACGCAGTATTTT.

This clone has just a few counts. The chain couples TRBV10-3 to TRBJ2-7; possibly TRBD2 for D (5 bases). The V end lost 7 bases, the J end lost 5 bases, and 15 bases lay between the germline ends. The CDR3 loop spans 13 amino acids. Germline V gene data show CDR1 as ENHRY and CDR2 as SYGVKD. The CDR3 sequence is CAIKGTRNDEQYF. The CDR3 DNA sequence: TGTGCCATCAAAGGTACTAGGAACGACGAGCAGTACTTC.

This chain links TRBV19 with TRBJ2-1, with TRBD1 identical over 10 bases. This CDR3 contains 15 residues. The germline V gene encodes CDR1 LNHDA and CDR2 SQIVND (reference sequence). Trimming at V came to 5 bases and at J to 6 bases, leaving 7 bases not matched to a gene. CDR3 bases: TGTGCCAGTAGTCCTCGGACAGGGGGAATCAATGAGCAGTTCTTC. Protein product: CASSPRTGGINEQFF.

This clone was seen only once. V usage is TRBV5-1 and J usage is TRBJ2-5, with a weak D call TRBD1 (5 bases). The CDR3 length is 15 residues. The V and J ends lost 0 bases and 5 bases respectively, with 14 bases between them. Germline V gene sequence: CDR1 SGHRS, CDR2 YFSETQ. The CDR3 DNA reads TGCGCCAGCAGCTTGGAGGGCAGGGAAGGGGAGACCCAGTACTTC. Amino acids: CASSLEGREGETQYF.

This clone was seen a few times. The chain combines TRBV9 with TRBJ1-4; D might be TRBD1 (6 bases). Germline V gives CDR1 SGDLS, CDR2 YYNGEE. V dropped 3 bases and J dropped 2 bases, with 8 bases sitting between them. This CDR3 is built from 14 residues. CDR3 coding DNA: TGTGCCAGCAGCGAGGGGGGGACTAATGAAAAACTGTTTTTT. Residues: CASSEGGTNEKLFF.

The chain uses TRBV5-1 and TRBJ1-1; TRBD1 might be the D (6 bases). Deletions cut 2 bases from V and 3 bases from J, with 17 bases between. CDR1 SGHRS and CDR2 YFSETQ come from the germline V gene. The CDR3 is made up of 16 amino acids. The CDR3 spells CASSLGQGRKDTEAFF. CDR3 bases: TGCGCCAGCAGCTTAGGGCAGGGGCGAAAGGACACTGAAGCTTTCTTT.

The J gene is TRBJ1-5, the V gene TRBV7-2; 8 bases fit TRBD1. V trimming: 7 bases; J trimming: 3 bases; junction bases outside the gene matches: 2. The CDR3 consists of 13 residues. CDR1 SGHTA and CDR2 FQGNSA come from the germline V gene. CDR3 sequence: CASNRGFNQPQHF. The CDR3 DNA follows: TGTGCCAGCAACAGGGGGTTCAATCAGCCCCAGCATTTT.

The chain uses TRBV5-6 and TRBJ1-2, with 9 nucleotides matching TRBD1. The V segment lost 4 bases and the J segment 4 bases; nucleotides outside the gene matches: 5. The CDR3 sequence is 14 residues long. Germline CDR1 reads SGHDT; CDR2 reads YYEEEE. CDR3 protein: CASSRTGDGYGYTF. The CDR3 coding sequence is TGTGCCAGCAGCCGGACAGGGGATGGCTATGGCTACACCTTC.

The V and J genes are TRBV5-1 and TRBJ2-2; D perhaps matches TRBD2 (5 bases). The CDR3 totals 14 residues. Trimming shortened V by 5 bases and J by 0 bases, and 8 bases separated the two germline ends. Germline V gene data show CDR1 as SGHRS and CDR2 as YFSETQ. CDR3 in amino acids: CASRFSANTGELFF. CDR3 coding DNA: TGCGCCAGCAGATTTAGCGCGAACACCGGGGAGCTGTTTTTT.

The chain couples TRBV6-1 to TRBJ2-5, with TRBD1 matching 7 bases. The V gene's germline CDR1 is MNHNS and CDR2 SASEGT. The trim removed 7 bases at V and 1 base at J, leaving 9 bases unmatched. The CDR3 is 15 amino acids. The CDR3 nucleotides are TGTGCCAGCACCAGGACAGGAAATGGCCAAGAGACCCAGTACTTC. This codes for CASTRTGNGQETQYF.

The CDR3 bases are TGTGCCAGCAGCTTGGACAGCAACAACTATGGCTACACCTTC. Amino acid sequence: CASSLDSNNYGYTF. The chain has TRBV7-2 and TRBJ1-2, with D tentatively TRBD1 (6 bases). The CDR3 consists of 14 residues. The germline V gene has CDR1 SGHTA and CDR2 FQGNSA. The V and J ends lost 3 bases and 2 bases respectively, with 10 bases between them.